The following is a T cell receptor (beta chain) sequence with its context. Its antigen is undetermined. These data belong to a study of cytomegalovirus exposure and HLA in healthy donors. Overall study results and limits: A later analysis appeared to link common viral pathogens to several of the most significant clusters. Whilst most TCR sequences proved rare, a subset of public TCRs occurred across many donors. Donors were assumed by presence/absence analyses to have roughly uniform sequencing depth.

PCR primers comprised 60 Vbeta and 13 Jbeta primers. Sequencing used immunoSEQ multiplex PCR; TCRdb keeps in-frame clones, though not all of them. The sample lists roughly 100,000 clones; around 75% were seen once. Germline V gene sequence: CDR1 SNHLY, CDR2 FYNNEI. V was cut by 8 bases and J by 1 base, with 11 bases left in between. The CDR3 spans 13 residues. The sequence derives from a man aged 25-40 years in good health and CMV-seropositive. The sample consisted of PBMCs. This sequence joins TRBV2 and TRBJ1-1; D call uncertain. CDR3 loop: CASWTPQNTEAFF. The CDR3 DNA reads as TGTGCCAGCTGGACTCCACAGAACACTGAAGCTTTCTTT.